The entry that follows covers one T cell receptor (beta chain) sequence. Its antigen is unknown. This entry is derived from a study of T-cell reconstitution after alpha-beta-depleted transplantation in children. Preparing the TCRbeta library involved the use of unique molecular identifiers. One entry per CDR3 protein results from TCRdb running MiXCR on the PCR reads. The table has about 980,000 distinct CDR3 sequences, about 26% seen once. Trimming pared 0 bases from V and 2 bases from J, leaving 11 bases between. CDR1 is DFQATT and CDR2 is SNEGSKA in the germline V gene (reference sequence). The CDR3 consists of 14 residues. Whole-study findings and limits: T-cell counts and diversity at one year post-transplant came mainly from newly produced T cells. In some patients, recipient T cells and intrathymic progenitors surviving conditioning explained high day-60 diversity.

The rearrangement uses TRBV20-1 and TRBJ2-7; D might be TRBD2 (6 bases). The sample was PBMCs, mostly from graft donor cells, taken 360 days after TCRalphabeta/CD19-depleted stem cell transplant. The sequence came from a boy less than two years old who had a stem cell transplant for SCID, so the T cells may come from the graft donor. The CDR3 loop is CSAREPGRTYEQYF. The CDR3 nucleotides are TGCAGTGCTAGAGAACCGGGGAGGACCTACGAGCAGTACTTC.